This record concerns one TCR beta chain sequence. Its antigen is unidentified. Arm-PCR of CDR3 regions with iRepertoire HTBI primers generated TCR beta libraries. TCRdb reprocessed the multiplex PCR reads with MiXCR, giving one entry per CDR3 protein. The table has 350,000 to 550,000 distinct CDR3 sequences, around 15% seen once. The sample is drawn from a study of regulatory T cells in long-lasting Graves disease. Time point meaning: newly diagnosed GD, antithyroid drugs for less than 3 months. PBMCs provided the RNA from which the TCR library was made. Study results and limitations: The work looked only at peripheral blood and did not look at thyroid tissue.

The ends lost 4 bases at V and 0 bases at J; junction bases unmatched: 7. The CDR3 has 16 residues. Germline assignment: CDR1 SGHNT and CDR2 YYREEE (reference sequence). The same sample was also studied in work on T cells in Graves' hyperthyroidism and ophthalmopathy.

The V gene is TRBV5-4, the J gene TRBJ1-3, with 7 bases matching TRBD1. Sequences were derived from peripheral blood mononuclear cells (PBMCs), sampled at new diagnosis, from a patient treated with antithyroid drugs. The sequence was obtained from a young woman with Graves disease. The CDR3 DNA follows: TGTGCCAGCAGCGGAGGGGGCCTAAACTCTGGAAACACCATATATTTT. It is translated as CASSGGGLNSGNTIYF.